This entry concerns a single T cell receptor beta chain. Its antigen is still unknown. The data were obtained in a study of cytomegalovirus exposure and HLA in healthy donors. About the research overall: Most donors, 81% of over 350 genotyped, fell in the Caucasian-associated ancestry cluster. General observations from the study: Rarity marked most TCR sequences, yet some public TCRs occurred in many donors. Most subjects' HLA-A and HLA-B alleles were reportedly predicted from TCR beta sequences.

Germline CDR1 reads SGHDT; CDR2 reads YYEEEE. Losses at the gene ends were 4 bases for V and 2 bases for J; bases not matched to a gene: 16. The CDR3 covers 18 residues. PCR primers comprised 60 Vbeta and 13 Jbeta primers. Generated by immunoSEQ multiplex PCR, the TCRdb table keeps only in-frame clones and is missing some. Of about 140,000 clones listed, 65% to 85% were seen once; the top ten hold 2.4%. The chain carries TRBV5-6 and TRBJ2-7; 9 bases are a match to TRBD1. The sequence came from a man aged 45-65 years in good health and CMV-seronegative. Sequencing used PBMCs. CDR3 DNA sequence: TGTGCCAGCAGCACCGGGACAGGGTCCTTTTTTACTGCCTACGAGCAGTACTTC. It codes for CASSTGTGSFFTAYEQYF.